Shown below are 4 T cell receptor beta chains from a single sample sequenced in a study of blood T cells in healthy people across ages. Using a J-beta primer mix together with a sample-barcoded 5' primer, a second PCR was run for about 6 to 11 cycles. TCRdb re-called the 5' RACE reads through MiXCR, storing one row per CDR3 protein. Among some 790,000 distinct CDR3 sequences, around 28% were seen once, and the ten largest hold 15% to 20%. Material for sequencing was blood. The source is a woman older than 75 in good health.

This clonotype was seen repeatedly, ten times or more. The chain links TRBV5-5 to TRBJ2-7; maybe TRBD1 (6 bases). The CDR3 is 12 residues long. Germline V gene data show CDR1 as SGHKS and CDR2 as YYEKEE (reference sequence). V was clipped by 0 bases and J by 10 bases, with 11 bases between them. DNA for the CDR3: TGTGCCAGCAGCTTGGAGACAGGAAGTCAGTACTTC. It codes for CASSLETGSQYF. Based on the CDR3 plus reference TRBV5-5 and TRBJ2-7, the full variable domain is DAGVTQSPTHLIKTRGQQVTLRCSPISGHKSVSWYQQVLGQGPQFIFQYYEKEERGRGNFPDRFSARQFPNYSSELNVNALLLGDSALYLCASSLETGSQYFGPGTRLTVT.

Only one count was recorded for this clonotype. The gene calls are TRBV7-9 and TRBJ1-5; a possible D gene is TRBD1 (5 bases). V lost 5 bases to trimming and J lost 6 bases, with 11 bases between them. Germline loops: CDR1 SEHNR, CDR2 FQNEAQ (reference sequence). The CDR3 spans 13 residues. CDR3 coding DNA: TGTGCCAGCAGCAGGACAACCGGTCAGCCCCAGCATTTT. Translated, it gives CASSRTTGQPQHF. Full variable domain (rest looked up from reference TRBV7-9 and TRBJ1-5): DTGVSQNPRHKITKRGQNVTFRCDPISEHNRLYWYRQTLGQGPEFLTYFQNEAQLEKSRLLSDRFSAERPKGSFSTLEIQRTEQGDSAMYLCASSRTTGQPQHFGDGTRLSIL.

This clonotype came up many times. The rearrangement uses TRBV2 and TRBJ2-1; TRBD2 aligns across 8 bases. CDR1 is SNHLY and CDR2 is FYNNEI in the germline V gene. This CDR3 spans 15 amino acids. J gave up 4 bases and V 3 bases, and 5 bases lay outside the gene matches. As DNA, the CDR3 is TGTGCCAGCAGTGACTTAGGCGGGGGGTACAATGAGCAGTTCTTC. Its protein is CASSDLGGGYNEQFF.

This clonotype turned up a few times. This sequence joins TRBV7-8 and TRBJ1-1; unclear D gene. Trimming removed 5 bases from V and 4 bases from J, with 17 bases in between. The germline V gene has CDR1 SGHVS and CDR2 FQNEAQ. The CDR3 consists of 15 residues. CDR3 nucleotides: TGTGCCAGCAGCCTTTCGACTCTCTCGGGCACTGAAGCTTTCTTT. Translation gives CASSLSTLSGTEAFF.